The clone carrying this T cell receptor beta chain was counted once. This record belongs to a study of glioma-infiltrating T cells after dendritic cell vaccination. The CDR3 runs 12 residues. Germline CDR1 SGHDT, CDR2 YYEEEE. Trimming stripped 0 bases from V and 5 bases from J, with 5 bases between. Selection required adequate fresh-frozen tumor tissue plus more than two years' survival data. All glioblastoma patients lacked an isocitrate dehydrogenase mutation. Input was 2 to 2.5 ug genomic DNA, or all available if less. The PCR used 60 V beta and 13 J beta primers. Sequencing was performed with immunoSEQ multiplex PCR; in TCRdb, only in-frame clones are kept and a portion is missing. The sample carries 40,000 to 60,000 clones, 65% to 90% recorded once.

The sequences come from blood, collected before dendritic cell vaccination. The rearrangement links TRBV5-6 to TRBJ2-5; no clear D gene. The sequence was obtained from a human donor with glioblastoma. Here the CDR3 DNA reads TGTGCCAGCAGCTTGGCGGTGGAGACCCAGTACTTC. Translated, it gives CASSLAVETQYF.